A single sample is the source of the 13 T cell receptor beta chains below, sequenced in a study of T cell responses to AZD1222 COVID-19 vaccine. Libraries were prepared by immunoSEQ multiplex PCR; TCRdb keeps only in-frame clonotypes and omits some of them. The sample shows around 150,000 clones, about nine tenths of them seen only once. The source material was peripheral blood, sampled 28 days after the second AZD1222 dose. The origin of the receptors is an adult who received the AZD1222 COVID-19 vaccine.

The genes are TRBV5-8 and TRBJ2-5; D unresolved. V was clipped by 4 bases and J by 0 bases, with 7 bases between them. Germline loops: CDR1 SGHTS, CDR2 YDEGEE. This CDR3 has 13 amino acids. CDR3: CASSNRNQETQYF. The CDR3 nucleotides are TGTGCCAGCAGCAACAGAAACCAAGAGACCCAGTACTTC. Supplemented by reference TRBV5-8 and TRBJ2-5, the full variable domain reads EAGVTQSPTHLIKTRGQQATLRCSPISGHTSVYWYQQALGLGLQFLLWYDEGEERNRGNFPPRFSGRQFPNYSSELNVNALELEDSALYLCASSNRNQETQYFGPGTRLLVL.

The V gene is TRBV27, the J gene TRBJ2-7; weak D call: TRBD1 (6 bases). This CDR3 contains 13 residues. V was shortened by 5 bases and J by 1 base, with 9 bases between the two germline ends. CDR1 is MNHEY and CDR2 is SMNVEV in the germline V gene (reference sequence). This CDR3 reads CASSRTDSYEQYF. The CDR3 nucleotides read TGTGCCAGCAGTCGGACAGATTCCTACGAGCAGTACTTC.

The V and J genes are TRBV12-3 or TRBV12-4 and TRBJ1-2; D may be TRBD1 (6 bases). The CDR3 is 13 amino acids. Trimming removed 5 bases at V and 8 bases at J, with 15 bases between. Here the CDR3 reads CASSLSTGQGYTF. DNA for the CDR3: TGTGCCAGCAGTCTCAGCACAGGGCAAGGCTACACCTTC.

This clone has just one count. CDR3 loop: CAISPTSGGARDTQYF. Here the CDR3 DNA reads TGTGCCATCAGTCCGACTAGCGGGGGGGCTAGGGATACGCAGTATTTT. The chain carries TRBV10-3 and TRBJ2-3, with 14 bases lining up with TRBD2. The CDR3 is 16 amino acids. CDR1 ENHRY and CDR2 SYGVKD come from the germline V gene. The V and J ends lost 5 bases and 6 bases, in that order; junction bases with no gene match: 7.

This clone was observed once. The V and J genes are TRBV19 and TRBJ2-5; a weak D match, TRBD2 (6 bases). This CDR3 has 15 residues. Looked up from germline, CDR1 is LNHDA and CDR2 is SQIVND (reference sequence). V shed 7 bases and J shed 5 bases, with 20 bases lying between them. CDR3 bases: TGTGCCAGTACCCGTTTCTGGGGGGTATGGGAGACCCAGTACTTC. Translating it yields CASTRFWGVWETQYF.

The chain carries TRBV10-3 and TRBJ2-1, with TRBD2 matching over 13 bases. CDR1 and CDR2 (germline): ENHRY, SYGVKD. The CDR3 is 16 amino acids. The V segment lost 7 bases and the J segment 6 bases; nucleotides outside the gene matches: 9. The CDR3 reads CAITPGGLAGRNEQFF. The CDR3 DNA sequence: TGTGCCATCACCCCAGGGGGACTAGCGGGACGCAATGAGCAGTTCTTC.

This rearrangement joins TRBV28 to TRBJ1-2, with D possibly TRBD1 on 6 matching bases. The germline CDR1 and CDR2 sequences are MDHEN and SYDVKM. The CDR3 is 12 residues long. The V gene lost 5 bases and the J gene lost 7 bases, with 11 bases spanning the gap. The CDR3 is CASSGGARGYTF. In nucleotides, the CDR3 is TGTGCCAGCAGTGGGGGGGCGCGTGGCTACACCTTC.

The chain employs TRBV19 and TRBJ2-3, with 14 bases identical to TRBD2. Looked up from germline, CDR1 is LNHDA and CDR2 is SQIVND (reference sequence). V dropped 4 bases and J dropped 1; count of bases not matched to a gene: 1. This CDR3 is 16 amino acids long. The CDR3 sequence is CASSKTSGGGTDTQYF. DNA of the CDR3: TGTGCCAGTAGTAAGACTAGCGGGGGGGGCACAGATACGCAGTATTTT.

CDR3 DNA: TGTGCCAGCAGTTTATCCGGCCCGAGCACTGAAGCTTTCTTT. It yields the protein CASSLSGPSTEAFF. The chain has TRBV27 and TRBJ1-1; D not resolved. The CDR3 length is 14 residues. The V gene lost 0 bases and the J gene lost 4 bases, with 9 bases spanning the gap. Germline V gene sequence: CDR1 MNHEY, CDR2 SMNVEV (reference sequence).

V and J are TRBV6-5 and TRBJ1-1; 7 positions agree with TRBD1. This CDR3 comprises 14 residues. Germline lookup yields CDR1 MNHEY and CDR2 SVGAGI. The J segment lost 5 bases and the V segment lost 5 bases, leaving 8 bases of the junction unmatched. CDR3: CASSPRDRRTEAFF. The DNA of the CDR3 is TGTGCCAGCAGTCCCAGGGACAGAAGAACTGAAGCTTTCTTT.

This rearrangement joins TRBV6-5 to TRBJ1-2; D might be TRBD1 (6 bases). Germline V CDR1 and CDR2: MNHEY, SVGAGI. The V gene lost 6 bases and the J gene lost 4 bases, with 15 bases spanning the gap. CDR3 size: 14 residues. CDR3 bases: TGTGCCAGCAGGGGGGGACAATTATCCTATGGCTACACCTTC. It yields the protein CASRGGQLSYGYTF.

The chain is built from TRBV12-3 or TRBV12-4 and TRBJ1-3, with a tentative D call TRBD1 (5 bases). The CDR3 is 13 amino acids. The V end lost 4 bases, the J end lost 2 bases, and 6 bases lay between the germline ends. The CDR3 loop is CASSSGAGNTIYF. CDR3 DNA: TGTGCCAGCAGTTCGGGGGCTGGAAACACCATATATTTT.

This sequence joins TRBV9 and TRBJ2-3, with 11 bases that match TRBD2. The V gene end was trimmed by 3 bases and the J gene end by 4 bases; junction bases not matched to a gene: 10. CDR1 is SGDLS, CDR2 YYNGEE, per germline. This CDR3 spans 17 amino acids. The CDR3 DNA reads TGTGCCAGCAGCGGGGTAGCGGGGGGGACGAAGCCAGATACGCAGTATTTT. Amino acid sequence: CASSGVAGGTKPDTQYF. The full variable domain, its missing parts supplied by reference TRBV9 and TRBJ2-3, is DSGVTQTPKHLITATGQRVTLRCSPRSGDLSVYWYQQSLDQGLQFLIQYYNGEERAKGNILERFSAQQFPDLHSELNLSSLELGDSALYFCASSGVAGGTKPDTQYFGPGTRLTVL.